This T cell receptor (beta chain) came from a study of T cells in Graves' hyperthyroidism and ophthalmopathy. As for the study in general: Peripheral blood collection took place at initial diagnosis, before any treatment.

The CDR3 loop spans 14 amino acids. The germline V gene has CDR1 SNHLY and CDR2 FYNNEI. This clonotype was recorded once. The antigen remains undetermined. A read error may be the cause here, since a much bigger clone is one base away. Patients with ophthalmopathy all had a Clinical Activity Score of at least 3, a NOSPECS grade of at least 4 and duration under 3 months. Lactation, pregnancy, other autoimmune disease or uncontrolled infection excluded patients. TCR beta CDR3 regions were amplified from RNA. The HTBI primer set served for first-round RT-PCR of the TCR CDR3. One entry per CDR3 protein, called by TCRdb with MiXCR from the multiplex PCR reads. The sample includes approximately 570,000 distinct CDR3 sequences, about 20% of them seen just once. Study findings and constraints: Blood held most thyroid clonotypes expanded above 0.001 frequency.

The rearrangement joins TRBV2 to TRBJ2-3; possibly TRBD1 for D (5 bases). The sequence was obtained from a man aged 40-55 years with Graves' ophthalmopathy. The sequencing sample was made of blood. The CDR3 nucleotides are TGTGCCAGCAGAAGACAGCCAAGCACAGATACGCAGTGTTTT. This sequence encodes CASRRQPSTDTQCF. The variable domain in full, with the rest retrieved from reference TRBV2 and TRBJ2-3, is EPEVTQTPSHQVTQMGQEVILRCVPISNHLYFYWYRQILGQKVEFLVSFYNNEISEKSEIFDDQFSVERPDGSNFTLKIRSTKLEDSAMYFCASRRQPSTDTQCFGPGTRLTVL.